This T cell receptor beta chain was captured in a study of glioma-infiltrating T cells. At least ten counts were recorded for this clonotype. TCR alpha and beta CDR3 regions were amplified from RNA using iRepertoire nested multiplex PCR. MiXCR, applied by TCRdb to the multiplex PCR reads, yields one record per CDR3 protein. The profile shows more than 300,000 distinct CDR3 sequences, around 38% of them singletons. CDR1 is MNHNS and CDR2 is SASEGT in the germline V gene. CDR3 size: 13 residues. V was trimmed by 7 bases and J by 0 bases, leaving 9 bases between them. Sequenced sample: glioma tissue, nonneoplastic brain tissue, or PBMCs (not recorded which). V is TRBV6-1 and J is TRBJ1-1; D gene unclear. The TCR sequence derives from a human donor with low-grade glioma or glioblastoma, undergoing nonglioma brain surgery, or in good health (not recorded which). CDR3 amino acids: CASTGGMNTEAFF. The CDR3 DNA follows: TGTGCCAGCACGGGAGGGATGAACACTGAAGCTTTCTTT.